Listed below are T cell receptor beta chains from one sample, sequenced in a study of Graves' ophthalmopathy and Graves' hyperthyroidism. TCRdb reprocessed the multiplex PCR reads with MiXCR, giving one entry per CDR3 protein. The sample has approximately 1.2 million distinct CDR3 sequences; about 35% are singletons. The specimen was peripheral blood or thyroid tissue (not recorded which). The receptors originated from an adult man with Graves' hyperthyroidism. The CDR3 runs from the conserved cysteine through the conserved F or W. D genes are given only for firm matches. Size tells how often a clone was seen (once, few, many) or the class of an expanded clone, and some rows leave it out.

CDR3	DNA	D	V	J	size
CATSPVRDRGSLNQPQHF	TGTGCCACCAGCCCCGTACGGGACAGGGGATCCCTCAATCAGCCCCAGCATTTT	TRBD1	TRBV15	TRBJ1-5	NA
CAITTGGTEAFF	TGTGCCATCACGACAGGAGGGACTGAAGCTTTCTTT	NA	TRBV10-3	TRBJ1-1	NA
CASSPKEGVRLYEQYF	TGTGCCAGCAGCCCTAAGGAAGGGGTACGTCTCTACGAGCAGTACTTC	NA	TRBV11-2	TRBJ2-7	NA
CASSETGTGGEQYF	TGTGCCAGCAGCGAGACCGGGACAGGGGGCGAGCAGTACTTC	TRBD1	TRBV6-1	TRBJ2-7	few
CASSQSGTAYNEQFF	TGCGCCAGCAGCCAATCCGGGACAGCCTACAATGAGCAGTTCTTC	TRBD1	TRBV11-2	TRBJ2-1	NA
CASSYSVNVRSPLHF	TGTGCCAGCAGTTACTCGGTAAACGTGCGTTCACCCCTCCACTTT	NA	TRBV6-5	TRBJ1-6	many
CSATGTGASPTQYF	TGCAGTGCAACCGGGACAGGGGCCTCTCCGACCCAGTACTTC	TRBD1	TRBV20-1	TRBJ2-5	many
CASSLTGDRYQPQHF	TGCGCCAGCAGCCTAACAGGGGACCGCTATCAGCCCCAGCATTTT	TRBD1	TRBV5-1	TRBJ1-5	many
CSVYRATGELFF	TGCAGCGTATACAGGGCTACCGGGGAGCTGTTTTTT	NA	TRBV29-1	TRBJ2-2	many
CASTGDTNTGELFF	TGTGCCAGCACCGGGGACACCAACACCGGGGAGCTGTTTTTT	NA	TRBV2	TRBJ2-2	NA
CASSSNQIQETQYF	TGTGCCAGCAGTTCGAATCAGATCCAAGAGACCCAGTACTTC	NA	TRBV12-3/TRBV12-4	TRBJ2-5	few
CAISESGRKNEKLFF	TGTGCCATCAGTGAGTCGGGCAGGAAGAATGAAAAACTGTTTTTT	NA	TRBV10-3	TRBJ1-4	NA
CASSDPQGHKALEQYF	TGTGCCAGCAGTGACCCACAGGGTCACAAAGCCCTCGAGCAGTACTTC	NA	TRBV6-4	TRBJ2-7	NA
CASSQDQSGYYEQYF	TGCGCCAGCAGCCAAGATCAGAGCGGCTACTACGAGCAGTACTTC	NA	TRBV11-2	TRBJ2-7	NA
CASSFSRGSHSNQPQHF	TGTGCCAGCAGTTTCTCTAGGGGAAGCCATAGCAATCAGCCCCAGCATTTT	NA	TRBV12-3/TRBV12-4	TRBJ1-5	NA
CASSTFPGQWYYEQYF	TGTGCCAGCAGCACGTTCCCGGGACAGTGGTACTACGAGCAGTACTTC	TRBD1	TRBV7-2	TRBJ2-7	NA
CASRPTGNSYNQPQHF	TGTGCCAGTAGGCCCACAGGGAACAGTTACAATCAGCCCCAGCATTTT	NA	TRBV19	TRBJ1-5	many
CASSLVGARDTEAFF	TGTGCCAGCAGCTTAGTGGGGGCCAGAGACACTGAAGCTTTCTTT	NA	TRBV7-8	TRBJ1-1	NA
CASSDRQGKGNTEAFF	TGTGCCAGCAGTGATAGACAGGGGAAGGGAAACACTGAAGCTTTCTTT	TRBD1	TRBV25-1	TRBJ1-1	many
CASSIGRWDEGEKLFF	TGTGCCAGCAGCATAGGTCGTTGGGACGAAGGCGAAAAACTGTTTTTT	NA	TRBV14	TRBJ1-4	NA
CSVRGGTSYEHF	TGCAGCGTGAGGGGAGGGACCTCGTACGAGCATTTT	NA	TRBV29-1	TRBJ1-5	few
CASSFDSGRPREQYF	TGTGCCAGCAGCTTCGACTCGGGGCGTCCTAGGGAGCAGTACTTC	NA	TRBV7-2	TRBJ2-7	NA